The 13 T cell receptor beta chains given below trace back to one sample, sequenced in a study of shared clonotypes between healthy human individuals. The assay was immunoSEQ multiplex PCR, and TCRdb's table has in-frame clones only and misses some. Of about a million clones listed, approximately 72% were seen once; the top ten hold 1.4% to 1.5%. The sequencing input was memory CD4+ T cells sorted from blood. As to subset: CD45RA-negative fraction. These receptors were obtained from a man between 18 and 29 years old in good health.

The V call is TRBV7-9, the J call TRBJ2-3; a possible D gene is TRBD1 (6 bases). V was cut by 4 bases and J by 0 bases, with 14 bases left in between. CDR3 length equals 16 residues. CDR1 SEHNR and CDR2 FQNEAQ come from the germline V gene (reference sequence). In nucleotides, the CDR3 is TGTGCCAGCAGCTCCGGACAGTTTTTAAGCACAGATACGCAGTATTTT. Translation gives CASSSGQFLSTDTQYF.

The CDR3 region has the DNA TGTGCCAGCAGCTCGCCCGGGACTACCTACAATGAGCAGTTCTTC. Translation: CASSSPGTTYNEQFF. The chain joins TRBV7-2 to TRBJ2-1; TRBD2 matches 7 bases. Germline values: CDR1 SGHTA, CDR2 FQGNSA. The CDR3 is 15 amino acids. V was clipped by 4 bases and J by 2 bases; unmatched bases: 5.

This clone was detected a few times. In the same sample, other DNA sequences code for this CDR3. The genes are TRBV27 and TRBJ2-6; D is unresolved. The CDR3 contains 16 residues. Germline values: CDR1 MNHEY, CDR2 SMNVEV (reference sequence). Trimming cost V 3 bases and J 0 bases, with 9 bases left between them. CDR3 loop: CASSFGRISGANVLTF. The CDR3 DNA is TGTGCCAGCAGTTTTGGGCGGATCTCTGGGGCCAACGTCCTGACTTTC.

This clone has a single count. CDR3 amino acids: CASSEGERMQYF. CDR3 DNA sequence: TGTGCCAGCAGTGAAGGGGAACGGATGCAGTACTTC. The chain has TRBV2 and TRBJ2-7; no firm D call. There are 12 residues in the CDR3. CDR1 is SNHLY and CDR2 is FYNNEI in the germline V gene. The V end was cut by 1 base, the J end by 9 bases, with 10 bases between.

This chain uses TRBV7-3 with TRBJ2-5, with a tentative D call TRBD2 (5 bases). Germline V gene data show CDR1 as SGHTA and CDR2 as FQGTGA. There are 13 residues in the CDR3. V gave up 4 bases and J gave up 0 bases, with 6 bases separating them. The CDR3 spells CASSWRYQETQYF. CDR3 nucleotide sequence: TGTGCCAGCAGCTGGAGGTACCAAGAGACCCAGTACTTC. Full variable domain (rest looked up from reference TRBV7-3 and TRBJ2-5): GAGVSQTPSNKVTEKGKYVELRCDPISGHTALYWYRQSLGQGPEFLIYFQGTGAADDSGLPNDRFFAVRPEGSVSTLKIQRTERGDSAVYLCASSWRYQETQYFGPGTRLLVL.

The chain couples TRBV4-1 to TRBJ1-4, with D tentatively TRBD1 (5 bases). Between the trimmed V and J ends, which lost 0 bases and 4 bases, there was a span of 12 bases. The germline CDR1 and CDR2 sequences are MGHRA and YSYEKL. This CDR3 has 16 amino acids. Here the CDR3 reads CASSQDPGLGNEKLFF. The CDR3 bases are TGCGCCAGCAGCCAAGACCCGGGACTGGGTAATGAAAAACTGTTTTTT.

The chain recombines TRBV7-9 with TRBJ2-5, with D possibly matching TRBD2 (5 bases). The germline V and J ends were trimmed by 5 bases and 7 bases, with 11 bases remaining between them. Germline lookup yields CDR1 SEHNR and CDR2 FQNEAQ (reference sequence). This CDR3 has 12 residues. The CDR3 sequence: CASSRDAGTQYF. CDR3 DNA sequence: TGTGCCAGCAGCAGAGACGCGGGGACCCAGTACTTC.

The chain combines TRBV2 with TRBJ2-7; D is ambiguous. The V gene lost 4 bases and the J gene lost 3 bases, with 7 bases spanning the gap. Germline assignment: CDR1 SNHLY and CDR2 FYNNEI. There are 12 residues in the CDR3. Written as DNA, the CDR3 is TGTGCCAGCAGTGTCGACATCTACGAGCAGTACTTC. This gives the protein CASSVDIYEQYF. Full variable domain (missing parts from reference TRBV2 and TRBJ2-7): EPEVTQTPSHQVTQMGQEVILRCVPISNHLYFYWYRQILGQKVEFLVSFYNNEISEKSEIFDDQFSVERPDGSNFTLKIRSTKLEDSAMYFCASSVDIYEQYFGPGTRLTVT.

The rearrangement joins TRBV5-1 to TRBJ1-4, with 9 bases matching TRBD1. The CDR3 is 14 residues long. The V and J ends lost 5 bases and 4 bases, in that order; junction bases with no gene match: 3. CDR1 and CDR2 from the germline V gene are SGHRS and YFSETQ. The CDR3 sequence is CASRGQGNNEKLFF. The CDR3 DNA follows: TGCGCCAGCAGGGGACAGGGCAATAATGAAAAACTGTTTTTT.

The DNA for the CDR3 is TGTGCCAGCGGGGAGGGGGTACCAAACTATGGCTACACCTTC. It specifies CASGEGVPNYGYTF. This rearrangement joins TRBV5-4 to TRBJ1-2; maybe TRBD1 (6 bases). There are 14 residues in the CDR3. Trimming stripped 7 bases from V and 2 bases from J, with 15 bases between. The germline V gene has CDR1 SGHNT and CDR2 YYREEE (reference sequence).

The chain uses TRBV7-2 and TRBJ2-7; a weak D match, TRBD1 (6 bases). V was shortened by 2 bases and J by 0 bases, with 14 bases between the two germline ends. CDR1 is SGHTA, CDR2 FQGNSA, per germline. This CDR3 is 16 amino acids long. The CDR3 protein is CASSLSGQQNSYEQYF. The CDR3 DNA is TGTGCCAGCAGCTTATCCGGACAGCAAAACTCCTACGAGCAGTACTTC.

V and J are TRBV5-4 and TRBJ2-5; 8 bases fit TRBD2. V was pared by 4 bases and J by 4 bases, with 6 bases of the junction left unmatched. There are 14 residues in the CDR3. CDR1 and CDR2 (germline): SGHNT, YYREEE (reference sequence). This chain's CDR3 is CASSPGGALETQYF. The CDR3 nucleotides read TGTGCCAGCAGCCCGGGGGGGGCGCTAGAGACCCAGTACTTC. Full variable domain (remainder filled in from reference TRBV5-4 and TRBJ2-5): ETGVTQSPTHLIKTRGQQVTLRCSSQSGHNTVSWYQQALGQGPQFIFQYYREEENGRGNFPPRFSGLQFPNYSSELNVNALELDDSALYLCASSPGGALETQYFGPGTRLLVL.

This clone was counted a few times. The CDR3 here is CASSFGTAYGYTF. CDR3 nucleotide sequence: TGTGCCAGCAGCTTCGGGACAGCCTATGGCTACACCTTC. The V gene is TRBV7-3, the J gene TRBJ1-2; 7 bases fit TRBD1. Trimming took 3 bases from V and 4 from J; bases not matched to a gene: 2. The CDR3 sequence is 13 residues long. CDR1 and CDR2 (germline): SGHTA, FQGTGA.